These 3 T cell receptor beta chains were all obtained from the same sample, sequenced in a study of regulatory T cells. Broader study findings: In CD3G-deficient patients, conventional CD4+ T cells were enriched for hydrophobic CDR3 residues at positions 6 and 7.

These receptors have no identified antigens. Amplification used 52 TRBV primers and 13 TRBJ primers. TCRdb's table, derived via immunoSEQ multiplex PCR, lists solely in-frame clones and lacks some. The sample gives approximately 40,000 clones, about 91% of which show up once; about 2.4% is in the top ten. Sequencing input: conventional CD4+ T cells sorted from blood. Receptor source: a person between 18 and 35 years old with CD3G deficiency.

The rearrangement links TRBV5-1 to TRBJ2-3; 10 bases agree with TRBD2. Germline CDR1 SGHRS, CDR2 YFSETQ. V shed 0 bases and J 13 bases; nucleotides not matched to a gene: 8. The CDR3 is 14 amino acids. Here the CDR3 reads CASSLEGLAGDKYF. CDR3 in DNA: TGCGCCAGCAGCTTGGAGGGCCTAGCGGGAGATAAGTATTTT.

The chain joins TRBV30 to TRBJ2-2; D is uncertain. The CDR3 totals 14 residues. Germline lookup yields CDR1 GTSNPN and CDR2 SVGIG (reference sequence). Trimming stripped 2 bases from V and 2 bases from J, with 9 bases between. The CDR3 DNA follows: TGTGCCTGGAGTCCGTACTCAAACACCGGGGAGCTGTTTTTT. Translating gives CAWSPYSNTGELFF. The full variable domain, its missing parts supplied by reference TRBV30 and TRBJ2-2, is SQTIHQWPATLVQPVGSPLSLECTVEGTSNPNLYWYRQAAGRGLQLLFYSVGIGQISSEVPQNLSASRPQDRQFILSSKKLLLSDSGFYLCAWSPYSNTGELFFGEGSRLTVL.

In DNA form, the CDR3 reads TGTGCCAGCAGCTCGGACAGGGGAAATGAAAAACTGTTTTTT. It yields the protein CASSSDRGNEKLFF. V is TRBV7-9 and J is TRBJ1-4, with 9 bases fitting TRBD1. Germline V CDR1 and CDR2: SEHNR, FQNEAQ (reference sequence). V lost 4 bases and J lost 5; bases outside the gene matches: 2. The CDR3 covers 14 residues.